The 13 T cell receptor beta chains reported below all come from one sample, sequenced in a study of blood T cell repertoires in COVID-19. Data came from immunoSEQ multiplex PCR; TCRdb stores just in-frame clones and leaves some out. The table has around 150,000 clones, around 80% seen once. Sequencing was done on a sample of PBMCs or T cells enriched from blood (not recorded which). The receptors stem from a man aged 45-65 years who had recovered from COVID-19.

V is TRBV11-3 and J is TRBJ1-6, with 9 positions matching TRBD1. This CDR3 contains 14 residues. Per the germline V gene, CDR1 is SGHNT and CDR2 is YENEEA. V dropped 2 bases and J dropped 10; count of bases not matched to a gene: 3. In DNA form, the CDR3 reads TGTGCCAGCAGCTTAACAGGGGGCGGGTCACCCCTCCACTTT. As protein: CASSLTGGGSPLHF.

In nucleotides, the CDR3 is TGTGCCATCAGTGCTGTACCGGGACAGGGGGCTTCCTACGAGCAGTACTTC. Its translation: CAISAVPGQGASYEQYF. The V and J genes are TRBV10-3 and TRBJ2-7, with 12 bases identical to TRBD1. The CDR3 is 17 amino acids. V was clipped by 4 bases and J by 1 base; unmatched bases: 8. In germline, CDR1 is ENHRY, CDR2 SYGVKD.

This clone has just a few counts. The chain is built from TRBV11-1 and TRBJ2-5; TRBD2 is a possible D gene (5 bases). The V gene lost 5 bases and the J gene lost 4 bases, with 20 bases spanning the gap. This CDR3 is built from 16 residues. Germline CDR1 is SGHAT and CDR2 is FQDESV (reference sequence). The CDR3 sequence: CASSPTGSGGTETQYF. The CDR3 DNA sequence: TGTGCCAGCAGCCCAACGGGGTCGGGCGGTACAGAGACCCAGTACTTC.

The V gene is TRBV7-9, the J gene TRBJ1-2; tentatively, D is TRBD1 (5 bases). Per the germline V gene, CDR1 is SEHNR and CDR2 is FQNEAQ (reference sequence). This CDR3 has 15 residues. Trimming took off 1 base at V and 3 bases at J, with 12 bases between the two ends. CDR3 protein: CASSLEAGTHYGYTF. The DNA of the CDR3 is TGTGCCAGCAGCTTAGAAGCAGGGACTCACTATGGCTACACCTTC. The variable domain in full, completed from reference TRBV7-9 and TRBJ1-2, reads DTGVSQNPRHKITKRGQNVTFRCDPISEHNRLYWYRQTLGQGPEFLTYFQNEAQLEKSRLLSDRFSAERPKGSFSTLEIQRTEQGDSAMYLCASSLEAGTHYGYTFGSGTRLTVV.

The rearrangement uses TRBV19 and TRBJ1-1; 7 positions match TRBD1. CDR3 size: 14 residues. J gave up 1 base and V 3 bases, and 2 bases lay outside the gene matches. Germline CDR1 is LNHDA and CDR2 is SQIVND (reference sequence). The CDR3 protein is CASSIGTANTEAFF. DNA for the CDR3: TGTGCCAGTAGTATCGGGACAGCGAACACTGAAGCTTTCTTT.

The rearrangement links TRBV9 to TRBJ1-3; 7 bases fit TRBD1. Germline V gives CDR1 SGDLS, CDR2 YYNGEE. The V and J ends lost 1 base and 2 bases, in that order; junction bases with no gene match: 3. The CDR3 contains 15 residues. This CDR3 reads CASSVRTGAGNTIYF. As DNA, the CDR3 is TGTGCCAGCAGCGTACGTACAGGGGCTGGAAACACCATATATTTT.

As DNA, the CDR3 is TGTGCCAGCAGCCTCAGCGGGGGGATATCAGATACGCAGTATTTT. Its translation: CASSLSGGISDTQYF. The V gene is TRBV14, the J gene TRBJ2-3; 9 bases map to TRBD2. The V segment lost 4 bases and the J segment 4 bases; nucleotides outside the gene matches: 6. CDR1 is SGHDN and CDR2 is FVKESK in the germline V gene. CDR3 length equals 15 residues.

J is TRBJ1-2 and V is TRBV10-3; 10 nucleotides agree with TRBD1. After removal of 6 bases from V and 2 bases from J, the junction contained 6 bases not matched to a gene. CDR1 is ENHRY and CDR2 is SYGVKD in the germline V gene. The CDR3 covers 15 residues. This CDR3 reads CAIRGQGDANYGYTF. The CDR3, as DNA: TGTGCCATCAGAGGACAGGGGGACGCCAACTATGGCTACACCTTC.

About this clone itself: Other DNA variants within this sample encode the same CDR3. The chain joins TRBV7-9 to TRBJ1-4, with D perhaps matching TRBD1 (5 bases). The V gene's germline CDR1 is SEHNR and CDR2 FQNEAQ (reference sequence). The CDR3 has 14 residues. V lost 0 bases and J lost 8, with 10 bases in between. DNA of the CDR3: TGTGCCAGCAGCTTAGCAGGGGCATCCGAAAAACTGTTTTTT. Translated, it gives CASSLAGASEKLFF.

The rearrangement links TRBV13 to TRBJ2-3; 8 nucleotides align to TRBD1. This CDR3 comprises 17 residues. J gave up 4 bases and V 4 bases, and 13 bases lay outside the gene matches. The germline V gene encodes CDR1 PRHDT and CDR2 FYEKMQ (reference sequence). This CDR3 reads CASSSYRQGRVSDTQYF. CDR3 coding DNA: TGTGCCAGCAGCTCATATCGACAGGGGCGGGTTTCAGATACGCAGTATTTT.

The chain combines TRBV7-2 with TRBJ2-3; TRBD2 matches 8 bases. CDR3 length equals 15 residues. The germline gives CDR1 SGHTA, CDR2 FQGNSA. V dropped 2 bases and J dropped 3; count of bases not matched to a gene: 4. CDR3 loop: CASSLLGGGTDTQYF. The CDR3 coding sequence is TGTGCCAGCAGCTTATTGGGCGGGGGGACAGATACGCAGTATTTT.

J is TRBJ2-1 and V is TRBV4-2, with 7 bases that match TRBD2. The germline CDR1 and CDR2 sequences are LGHNA and YNFKEQ. V shed 0 bases, J shed 0 bases, and the junction held 11 bases outside the gene matches. The CDR3 loop spans 19 amino acids. CDR3 region: CASSQEPYGGTLSYNEQFF. The CDR3 region has the DNA TGTGCCAGCAGCCAAGAACCATACGGGGGGACCCTCTCCTACAATGAGCAGTTCTTC.

The chain is built from TRBV5-4 and TRBJ2-5; 7 nucleotides align to TRBD1. V dropped 0 bases and J dropped 5; count of bases not matched to a gene: 7. The CDR3 runs to 15 residues. CDR1 and CDR2 from the germline V gene are SGHNT and YYREEE (reference sequence). Here the CDR3 reads CASSLEGGSVETQYF. The CDR3 region has the DNA TGTGCCAGCAGCTTGGAAGGGGGCTCAGTGGAGACCCAGTACTTC.